This paragraph covers one T cell receptor (beta chain) sequence. This CDR3 has 13 residues. Looked up from germline, CDR1 is DFQATT and CDR2 is SNEGSKA (reference sequence). TCRdb processed the 5' RACE reads again and assigns one entry to each CDR3 protein, with no DNA. The sample yields some 280,000 distinct CDR3 sequences, of which the top ten take up approximately 0.42%. The sample originates from a study of T cells expressing NK-cell markers. The sequenced sample consisted of blood T cells: a sorted CD56 or NKG2C T cell subset, CD4+ or CD8+ T cells, or bulk PBMC T cells (not recorded which). This clonotype originated in a man between 18 and 29 years old in good health. The V and J genes are TRBV20-1 and TRBJ1-1; TCRdb gives TRBD1 as the D gene, but with no DNA this cannot be confirmed. The CDR3 protein is CSAPNRRNTEAFF.